This T cell receptor beta chain is drawn from a study of vaccination and CD4 T cells after COVID-19. Described treatment: approximately nine-day PBMC culture with coronavirus spike peptide pools or control peptides (ViraFEST assay). A remark on this clonotype: No antigen is known for it.

The assay that was used to sequence DNA from cultured CD4+ T cells was the Oncomine TCR Beta short-read assay. Using its own MiXCR run on the PCR reads, TCRdb lists one record per CDR3 protein. This sample has 15,000 to 20,000 distinct CDR3 sequences, with around 30% found just once. The CDR3 runs 14 residues. Germline V CDR1 and CDR2: SGHNT, YYREEE (reference sequence). Deletions cut 0 bases from V and 4 bases from J, with 10 bases between. This chain uses TRBV5-4 with TRBJ1-2; D is uncertain. This clonotype was sampled from a human donor with COVID-19. Sequences were obtained from cultured CD4+ T cells from blood. CDR3 sequence (DNA): TGTGCCAGCAGCTTGGACCCGGGCAGCTATGGCTACACCTTC. It is translated as CASSLDPGSYGYTF.